What follows is one TCR beta chain and its context. The target antigen is unknown. Treatment specified: around 19 received Ad26.COV2.S at low or high dose, single or two shots; roughly five received placebo; per-sample allocation not given. Collection of the samples took place on day 63 after the first injection of vaccine or placebo. Within Boston, the person who donated was an adult of 18-55 years. This sample stems from a study of Ad26.COV2.S vaccination and SARS-CoV-2 variants. Broader study findings: For non-spike TCRs, breadth in vaccine recipients resembled that in placebo recipients.

Germline V gene sequence: CDR1 SNHLY, CDR2 FYNNEI. The CDR3 totals 13 residues. V gave up 5 bases and J gave up 6 bases, with 13 bases separating them. The protocol was immunoSEQ multiplex PCR, while the TCRdb copy is restricted to in-frame clones and leaves out a portion. The sample consists of hundreds of thousands of clones, roughly nine tenths of them appearing once. This chain joins TRBV2 and TRBJ1-1; tentative D call: TRBD1 (5 bases). Sample: peripheral blood, taken in a trial of Ad26.COV2.S vaccine versus placebo. The clonotype was recovered from a person aged 18-65 years who received the Ad26.COV2.S COVID-19 vaccine or a placebo. CDR3: CASSFQGVAEAFF. Here the CDR3 DNA reads TGTGCCAGCAGTTTTCAGGGCGTAGCTGAAGCTTTCTTT. Supplemented by reference TRBV2 and TRBJ1-1, the full variable domain reads EPEVTQTPSHQVTQMGQEVILRCVPISNHLYFYWYRQILGQKVEFLVSFYNNEISEKSEIFDDQFSVERPDGSNFTLKIRSTKLEDSAMYFCASSFQGVAEAFFGQGTRLTVV.